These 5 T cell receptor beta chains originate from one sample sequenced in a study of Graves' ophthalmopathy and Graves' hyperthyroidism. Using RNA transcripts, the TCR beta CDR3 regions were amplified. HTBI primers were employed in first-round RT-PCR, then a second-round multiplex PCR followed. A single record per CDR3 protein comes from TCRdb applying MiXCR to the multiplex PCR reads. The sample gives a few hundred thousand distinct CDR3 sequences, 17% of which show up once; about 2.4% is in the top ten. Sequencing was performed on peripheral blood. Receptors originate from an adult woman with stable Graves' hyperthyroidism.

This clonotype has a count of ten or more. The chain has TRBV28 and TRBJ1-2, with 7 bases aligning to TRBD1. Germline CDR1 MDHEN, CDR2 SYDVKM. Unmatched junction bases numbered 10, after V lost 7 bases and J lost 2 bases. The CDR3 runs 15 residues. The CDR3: CASNLPDRTNYGYTF. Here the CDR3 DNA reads TGTGCCAGCAACCTCCCGGACAGGACGAACTATGGCTACACCTTC.

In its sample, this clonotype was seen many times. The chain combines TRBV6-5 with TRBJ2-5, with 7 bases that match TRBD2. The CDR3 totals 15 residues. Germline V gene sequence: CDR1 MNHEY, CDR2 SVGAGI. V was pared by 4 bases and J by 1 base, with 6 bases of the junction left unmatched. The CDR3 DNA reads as TGTGCCAGCAGTTCCGGGGGGAGAAGCCAAGAGACCCAGTACTTC. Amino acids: CASSSGGRSQETQYF.

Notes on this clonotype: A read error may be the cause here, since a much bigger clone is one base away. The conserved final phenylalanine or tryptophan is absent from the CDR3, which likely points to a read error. CDR3 coding DNA: TGCAGTGCCAGGACTAGCGGGAGGGGTATCCACGAGCAGTACTAC. It encodes CSARTSGRGIHEQYY. The chain employs TRBV20-1 and TRBJ2-7, with TRBD2 matching over 15 bases. Germline CDR1 reads DFQATT; CDR2 reads SNEGSKA (reference sequence). V shed 6 bases and J 5 bases; nucleotides not matched to a gene: 8. The CDR3 has 15 amino acids.

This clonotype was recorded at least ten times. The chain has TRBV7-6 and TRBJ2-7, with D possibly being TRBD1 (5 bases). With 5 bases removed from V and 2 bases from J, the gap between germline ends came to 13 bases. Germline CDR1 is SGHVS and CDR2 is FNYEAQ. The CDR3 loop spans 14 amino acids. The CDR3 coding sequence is TGTGCCAGCAGCGCCCAGGACATGACCTACGAGCAGTACTTC. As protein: CASSAQDMTYEQYF.

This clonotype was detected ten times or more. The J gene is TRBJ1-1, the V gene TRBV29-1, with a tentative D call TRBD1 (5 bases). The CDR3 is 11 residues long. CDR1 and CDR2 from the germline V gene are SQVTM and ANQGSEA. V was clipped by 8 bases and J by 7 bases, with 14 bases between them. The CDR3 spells CSIGGSGEAFF. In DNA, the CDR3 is TGCAGCATCGGGGGGTCAGGTGAAGCTTTCTTT.